This T cell receptor beta chain derives from a study of neurological immune-mediated disorders. TCRdb passed the 5' RACE reads through MiXCR, listing each CDR3 protein once. The data show fewer than 50,000 distinct CDR3 sequences, over 8.5% seen once. This sample's time point: technical triplicate 1. PBMCs numbering 2 million and stored at -80 C yielded the unsorted libraries. This clonotype was observed at least ten times. The TCR was taken from a man between 60 and 75 years old with HTLV-1-associated myelopathy (HAM/TSP). Material for sequencing was PBMCs.

DNA for the CDR3: TGTGCCATCAGTGAGGAGACGACGGTGTCATACGAGCAGTACTTC. Its protein product is CAISEETTVSYEQYF. The J gene is TRBJ2-7, the V gene TRBV10-3; D gene unclear. CDR1 and CDR2 (germline): ENHRY, SYGVKD. The CDR3 covers 15 residues. The V end lost 2 bases, the J end lost 4 bases, and 15 bases lay between the germline ends.